This T cell receptor beta chain emerged from a study of T cells in Graves' hyperthyroidism and ophthalmopathy. Study-level points and caveats: Separating ophthalmopathy from stable hyperthyroidism was achieved by a 13 V-J model. The model anticipated ophthalmopathy a median approximately 6.5 months pre-onset.

Pregnant or lactating patients were excluded, as were those with uncontrolled infection or other autoimmune disease. Researchers took RNA transcripts and amplified the TCR beta CDR3 regions from them. When the TCR CDR3 underwent first-round RT-PCR, the HTBI primer set was used. In TCRdb, the multiplex PCR reads were re-called with MiXCR into one record per CDR3 protein. In the table there are some 530,000 distinct CDR3 sequences, 22% of which are singletons. Only a few counts were recorded for this clonotype. Its antigen is undetermined. Germline CDR1 and CDR2: SGHNT and YENEEA. V was trimmed by 3 bases and J by 6 bases, leaving 9 bases between them. This CDR3 is 13 amino acids long.

This clonotype was obtained from a woman in her 70s with Graves' ophthalmopathy. Specimen: blood. This chain joins TRBV11-3 and TRBJ2-1; possible D gene TRBD2, 5 bases. DNA for the CDR3: TGTGCCAGCAGCTTCCCCGGGATCAATGAGCAGTTCTTC. This encodes CASSFPGINEQFF.